This section outlines one T cell receptor (beta chain) sequence together with its context. The sample originates from a study of blood T cell repertoires in COVID-19. Study summary: Sample material is recorded as cDNA or gDNA derived from T cells, B-cell-depleted T cells, or PBMCs.

The CDR3 has 14 residues. Germline V gene sequence: CDR1 LNHDA, CDR2 SQIVND (reference sequence). The junction had 6 bases not matched to a gene; V was cut back by 4 bases and J by 4 bases. Libraries were prepared by immunoSEQ multiplex PCR; TCRdb keeps only in-frame clonotypes and omits some of them. The sample yields around 300,000 clones, 75% to 90% seen once. The chain employs TRBV19 and TRBJ1-1, with TRBD1 identical over 7 bases. The sequence was obtained from a woman in her 50s who had recovered from COVID-19. Sequencing was carried out using PBMCs or T cells enriched from blood (not recorded which). The CDR3 nucleotides read TGTGCCAGTAGTAAGCGCCCAGGGGGCACTGAAGCTTTCTTT. It translates to CASSKRPGGTEAFF.